This TCR beta chain was obtained from a study of shared clonotypes between healthy human individuals. A word on this clone: Because it lacks the conserved phenylalanine or tryptophan at the end, this CDR3 is likely a read error. No DNA is shown, since the ends of the CDR3 on it are uncertain; the CDR3 is the one TCRdb lists.

The assay was immunoSEQ multiplex PCR, and TCRdb's table has in-frame clones only and misses some. The sample shows around 350,000 clones, less than 85% of them seen only once. From its first to its last residue, the CDR3 has 15 amino acids. CDR1 and CDR2 (germline): MNHNS, SASEGT. This TCR was sampled from a man in his thirties or forties in good health. The sample comprised memory CD4+ T cells sorted from blood. Subset in this sample: CD45RA-negative fraction. The chain combines TRBV6-1 with TRBJ2-7; TRBD1 was called by the table and not checked on the DNA. CDR3 protein: CASSESGRGLLGRPT.